This TCR beta chain derives from a study of control samples from healthy donors and cancer patients. Profiling relied on immunoSEQ multiplex PCR, and the TCRdb table lists in-frame clones only, not all of them. The sample lists about 98,000 clones, about 80% occurring once. CDR3 length: 13 amino acids. Germline CDR1 reads LGHDT; CDR2 reads YNNKEL (reference sequence). After removal of 3 bases from V and 12 bases from J, the junction contained 8 bases not matched to a gene. This clone ranks as medium-sized (0.01 to 0.1%). Material: blood. This clonotype was sampled from a woman under 40 in good health. The chain is built from TRBV3-1 (or the pseudogene TRBV3-2) and TRBJ1-1; TRBD1 aligns across 9 bases. CDR3 DNA: TGTGCCAGCAGCCAGGGAGGGACAGGGCATTCTTTCTTT. It translates to CASSQGGTGHSFF.